The 10 T cell receptor beta chains reported below all come from one sample, sequenced in a study of T-cell reconstitution after alpha-beta-depleted transplantation in children. Construction of the TCRbeta library involved unique molecular identifiers. TCRdb itself ran the PCR reads through MiXCR, one entry per CDR3 protein. This table holds about 610,000 distinct CDR3 sequences, about 10% found once. The sequencing here drew on PBMCs from the stem cell graft donor, taken from the stem cell graft. These receptors originate from a human donor who donated a stem cell graft to a child with acute myeloid leukemia.

V is TRBV3-1 and J is TRBJ2-7, with no clear D. The CDR3 has 13 residues. Germline V lookup: CDR1 LGHDT, CDR2 YNNKEL (reference sequence). Trimming took off 4 bases at V and 6 bases at J, with 13 bases between the two ends. The DNA of the CDR3 is TGTGCCAGCAGCCCTATTCGATGGCGCGAGCAGTACTTC. Its translation: CASSPIRWREQYF.

Ten or more counts support this clonotype. V gene TRBV5-1 combines with J gene TRBJ2-3; possibly TRBD1 for D (7 bases). Trimming stripped 0 bases from V and 3 bases from J, with 14 bases between. CDR1 SGHRS and CDR2 YFSETQ come from the germline V gene. This CDR3 is built from 16 residues. CDR3 bases: TGCGCCAGCAGCTTGGTCGGCAGGGGGGAAACAGATACGCAGTATTTT. This translates into CASSLVGRGETDTQYF.

V and J are TRBV29-1 and TRBJ2-3, with 9 bases lining up with TRBD2. The CDR3 sequence is 15 residues long. Germline CDR1 reads SQVTM; CDR2 reads ANQGSEA. With 4 bases clipped from V and 4 bases from J, the junction kept 9 bases outside the gene matches. The DNA of the CDR3 is TGCAGCGTTGTTCTCTGGCGGGAGGGCTCAGATACGCAGTATTTT. Protein sequence: CSVVLWREGSDTQYF.

This clonotype was seen many times. The rearrangement uses TRBV29-1 and TRBJ2-1; TRBD2 matches at 15 bases. V dropped 4 bases and J dropped 0; count of bases not matched to a gene: 7. Germline V gene sequence: CDR1 SQVTM, CDR2 ANQGSEA. This CDR3 comprises 18 residues. The CDR3 spells CSVGGTSGRISSYNEQFF. The DNA for the CDR3 is TGCAGCGTTGGTGGGACTAGCGGGAGGATATCCTCCTACAATGAGCAGTTCTTC.

This clonotype was picked up a small number of times. The chain combines TRBV12-3 or TRBV12-4 with TRBJ1-5; 8 nucleotides line up with TRBD1. The CDR3 covers 16 residues. The V gene end was trimmed by 4 bases and the J gene end by 0 bases; junction bases not matched to a gene: 5. The CDR3 protein is CASSSSGGSSNQPQHF. CDR3 sequence (DNA): TGTGCCAGCAGTTCCTCAGGGGGCAGTAGCAATCAGCCCCAGCATTTT.

The chain recombines TRBV6-2 or TRBV6-3 with TRBJ2-1; 12 nucleotides agree with TRBD1. This CDR3 has 15 residues. V trimming: 6 bases; J trimming: 8 bases; junction bases outside the gene matches: 8. Germline V gene sequence: CDR1 MNHEY, CDR2 SVGEGT. The CDR3 DNA sequence: TGTGCCAGCAGCCCGTCGGGACAGGGGGCCGATGAGCAGTTCTTC. Its protein is CASSPSGQGADEQFF.

This clonotype has just a few counts. The chain recombines TRBV6-1 with TRBJ1-1; 9 bases agree with TRBD1. Losses at the gene ends were 7 bases for V and 1 base for J; bases not matched to a gene: 7. Germline V gene sequence: CDR1 MNHNS, CDR2 SASEGT. The CDR3 is 15 residues long. The CDR3 DNA reads as TGTGCCAGCACGACTAGGACAGGGGCGAACACTGAAGCTTTCTTT. It is translated as CASTTRTGANTEAFF.

The gene calls are TRBV15 and TRBJ1-1; 8 positions agree with TRBD1. V shed 0 bases and J 7 bases; nucleotides not matched to a gene: 4. CDR1 LNHNV and CDR2 YYDKDF come from the germline V gene (reference sequence). This CDR3 region has 14 residues. CDR3 protein: CATSRDPGTGEAFF. The CDR3 nucleotides read TGTGCCACCAGCAGAGATCCTGGGACAGGTGAAGCTTTCTTT.

The chain employs TRBV6-1 and TRBJ2-7, with TRBD2 matching 10 bases. V shed 7 bases, J shed 6 bases, and the junction held 9 bases outside the gene matches. The CDR3 runs 14 residues. Germline V gene lookup returns CDR1 MNHNS and CDR2 SASEGT. The CDR3 DNA sequence: TGTGCCAGCACCGGGGGGCTAGCGGGAGTCGAGCAGTACTTC. Translating gives CASTGGLAGVEQYF.

This chain connects TRBV5-1 to TRBJ1-4; D may be TRBD1 (5 bases). V dropped 1 base and J dropped 7 bases, with 11 bases sitting between them. The CDR3 has 14 residues. In germline, CDR1 is SGHRS, CDR2 YFSETQ. The CDR3 loop reads CASSLQEGSEKLFF. The CDR3 region has the DNA TGCGCCAGCAGCTTGCAGGAGGGGAGTGAAAAACTGTTTTTT.